A single T cell receptor (beta chain) is shown here with its context. The V and J ends lost 6 bases and 4 bases, in that order; junction bases with no gene match: 3. The CDR3 loop spans 13 amino acids. Germline-derived CDR1 and CDR2 are MNHEY and SVGAGI. The data originate from a study of shared clonotypes between healthy human individuals. The assay was immunoSEQ multiplex PCR, and TCRdb's table has in-frame clones only and misses some. The profile shows 1,500,000 or so clones, more than 95% of them singletons. The sequenced material came from naive CD4+ T cells sorted from blood. Subset indicated: CD45RA+ positively selected. The TCR was taken from a man aged 25 to 45 in good health. V and J are TRBV6-5 and TRBJ1-5, with 7 bases matching TRBD1. CDR3 sequence reads: CASRMDRNQPQHF. As DNA, the CDR3 is TGTGCCAGCAGAATGGACAGGAATCAGCCCCAGCATTTT.